The T cell receptor (beta chain) under discussion was sequenced for a study of T cell repertoires in cytomegalovirus infection. Study details: From public TCR beta signatures came an indication of both CMV infection and matching HLA type.

TCRdb independently ran MiXCR on the reads; one entry per CDR3 protein. The sample lists about 46,000 distinct CDR3 sequences; 20% were seen once. Whole-study results and caveats: Adding up the frequency of public TCR beta families identified people who carried CMV plus the relevant HLA.

With regard to this clonotype: Its antigen is not identified.

From germline, CDR1 is LNHDA and CDR2 SQIVND (reference sequence). This CDR3 spans 12 amino acids. Trimming took off 7 bases at V and 4 bases at J, with 8 bases between the two ends. The specimen was PBMCs, sequenced either directly or after in vitro stimulation (not recorded which). The J gene is TRBJ2-1, the V gene TRBV19, with D uncertain. The sequence derives from a human donor in good health (CMV status not recorded). Some clones in this sample may be carry-over from other donors' samples. In DNA, the CDR3 is TGTGCCAGTAATAGCAGATACAATGAGCAGTTCTTC. Residues: CASNSRYNEQFF.